Shown below are 5 T cell receptor beta chains from a single sample sequenced in a study of blood T cell repertoires in COVID-19. TCRdb keeps only in-frame clones here, not all; method: immunoSEQ multiplex PCR. The table includes about 81,000 clones, about 80% detected once. Sequencing was carried out using peripheral blood. The receptor source for this set is a woman between 50 and 59 years old with acute or convalescent COVID-19.

The rearrangement links TRBV10-3 to TRBJ2-3; 9 bases match TRBD1. Germline V gives CDR1 ENHRY, CDR2 SYGVKD. With V trimmed by 0 bases and J by 5 bases, 12 bases remained unmatched. The length of the CDR3 is 18 residues. The CDR3 protein is CAISESVEDRGYLDTQYF. Here the CDR3 DNA reads TGTGCCATCAGTGAGTCGGTCGAGGACAGGGGATATTTAGATACGCAGTATTTT.

This rearrangement joins TRBV6-2 or TRBV6-3 to TRBJ2-1; possibly TRBD1 for D (5 bases). Germline values: CDR1 MNHEY, CDR2 SVGEGT. This CDR3 has 16 residues. Deletions cut 5 bases from V and 4 bases from J, with 18 bases between. The CDR3 sequence: CASSTSGKALYNEQFF. The DNA for the CDR3 is TGTGCCAGCAGTACCTCAGGGAAGGCCCTTTACAATGAGCAGTTCTTC.

This chain links TRBV6-5 with TRBJ1-2, with 9 bases aligning to TRBD1. Germline assignment: CDR1 MNHEY and CDR2 SVGAGI. The CDR3 extends over 14 amino acids. Germline trimming cut 7 bases from V and 1 base from J; bases unmatched to any gene: 4. The CDR3 bases are TGTGCCAGCAACCGACAGGGGGATAACTATGGCTACACCTTC. It specifies CASNRQGDNYGYTF.

This clone was seen a handful of times. V is TRBV28 and J is TRBJ1-1; 8 positions match TRBD1. This CDR3 comprises 14 residues. Trimming removed 7 bases from V and 1 base from J; junction bases left unmatched: 5. CDR1 is MDHEN, CDR2 SYDVKM, per germline. CDR3 coding DNA: TGTGCCAGCACCCGGACAGGGAAGAACACTGAAGCTTTCTTT. It specifies CASTRTGKNTEAFF.

The chain has TRBV29-1 and TRBJ2-7, with TRBD2 identical over 9 bases. The germline V gene encodes CDR1 SQVTM and CDR2 ANQGSEA. Trimming removed 1 base from V and 3 bases from J; junction bases left unmatched: 1. The length of the CDR3 is 13 residues. The chain's CDR3 is CSVEGLADYEQYF. CDR3 in DNA: TGCAGCGTTGAAGGACTAGCGGACTACGAGCAGTACTTC.